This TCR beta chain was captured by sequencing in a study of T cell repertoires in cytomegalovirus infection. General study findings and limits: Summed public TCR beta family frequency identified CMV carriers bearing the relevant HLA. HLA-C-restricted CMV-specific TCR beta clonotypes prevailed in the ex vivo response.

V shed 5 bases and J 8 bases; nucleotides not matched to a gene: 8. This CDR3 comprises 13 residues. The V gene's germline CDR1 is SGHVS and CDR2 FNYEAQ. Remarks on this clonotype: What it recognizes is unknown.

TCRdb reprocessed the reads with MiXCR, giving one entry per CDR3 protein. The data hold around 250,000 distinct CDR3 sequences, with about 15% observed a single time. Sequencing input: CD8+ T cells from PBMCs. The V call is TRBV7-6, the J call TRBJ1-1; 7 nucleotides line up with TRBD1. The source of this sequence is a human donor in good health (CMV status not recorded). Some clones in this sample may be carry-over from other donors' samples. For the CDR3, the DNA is TGTGCCAGCAGCCTCGAGGGGGCTTCAGAAGCTTTCTTT. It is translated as CASSLEGASEAFF.